This entry lists 12 T cell receptor beta chains sequenced from one sample in a study of T cells in Graves' hyperthyroidism and ophthalmopathy. From RNA transcripts, TCR beta CDR3 regions were amplified. Primed by the HTBI set, a first-round RT-PCR was run on the TCR CDR3. TCRdb independently ran MiXCR on the multiplex PCR reads; one entry per CDR3 protein. Of hundreds of thousands of distinct CDR3 sequences listed, roughly 14% are singletons. The sequenced sample consisted of blood. The receptor source for this set is a man aged 18 to 30 with Graves' ophthalmopathy.

Ten or more counts support this clonotype. The genes are TRBV14 and TRBJ2-7; D remains unclear. The CDR3 runs to 14 residues. In germline, CDR1 is SGHDN, CDR2 FVKESK. Trimming removed 5 bases from V and 5 bases from J, with 16 bases in between. The CDR3 is CASSKTMGAHEQYF. In DNA form, the CDR3 reads TGTGCCAGCAGCAAGACAATGGGCGCCCACGAGCAGTACTTC.

Ten or more counts support this clonotype. This chain links TRBV10-3 with TRBJ2-1; 11 bases are a match to TRBD1. CDR3 size: 11 residues. Trimming at V came to 9 bases and at J to 9 bases, leaving 1 base not matched to a gene. Germline CDR1 and CDR2: ENHRY and SYGVKD. The CDR3 sequence is CAMGQGGEQFF. DNA of the CDR3: TGTGCCATGGGACAGGGGGGTGAGCAGTTCTTC.

The sample holds many counts of this clonotype. V and J are TRBV7-9 and TRBJ1-6; D unclear. The V gene lost 1 base and the J gene lost 6 bases, with 7 bases spanning the gap. CDR1 SEHNR and CDR2 FQNEAQ come from the germline V gene (reference sequence). This CDR3 has 14 residues. The CDR3 DNA sequence: TGTGCCAGCAGCTTAGATTTTTCTAATTCACCCCTCCACTTT. Protein: CASSLDFSNSPLHF. The whole variable domain, filled in from reference TRBV7-9 and TRBJ1-6, reads DTGVSQNPRHKITKRGQNVTFRCDPISEHNRLYWYRQTLGQGPEFLTYFQNEAQLEKSRLLSDRFSAERPKGSFSTLEIQRTEQGDSAMYLCASSLDFSNSPLHFGNGTRLTVT.

At least ten counts were recorded for this clonotype. The chain uses TRBV11-2 and TRBJ2-1; D is undetermined. This CDR3 is 14 amino acids long. The germline gives CDR1 SGHAT, CDR2 FQNNGV. V was clipped by 1 base and J by 0 bases, with 4 bases between them. The CDR3 DNA reads TGTGCCAGCAGCTTAGCCACCTCCTACAATGAGCAGTTCTTC. This codes for CASSLATSYNEQFF.

This clonotype appeared many times. J is TRBJ2-7 and V is TRBV6-1; TRBD1 matches 8 bases. The CDR3 covers 16 residues. The junction had 12 bases not matched to a gene; V was cut back by 5 bases and J by 3 bases. Germline CDR1 and CDR2: MNHNS and SASEGT. The chain's CDR3 is CASSKIPTGADYEQYF. The CDR3 coding sequence is TGTGCCAGCAGTAAAATCCCGACAGGGGCGGACTACGAGCAGTACTTC.

This clonotype was seen a single time. The gene calls are TRBV9 and TRBJ2-7; 12 bases are shared with TRBD2. The junction had 13 bases not matched to a gene; V was cut back by 3 bases and J by 6 bases. Germline CDR1 reads SGDLS; CDR2 reads YYNGEE. The CDR3 is 17 amino acids. In DNA, the CDR3 is TGTGCCAGCAGCGAAGCTAGCGGGGGGGCTGGGGGCGGCGAGCAGTACTTC. It translates to CASSEASGGAGGGEQYF.

This clonotype was seen a handful of times. This chain uses TRBV27 with TRBJ2-1; TRBD1 or TRBD2 may be the D gene (6 bases each). The V and J ends lost 3 bases and 8 bases respectively, with 11 bases between them. The germline gives CDR1 MNHEY, CDR2 SMNVEV (reference sequence). The CDR3 is 13 residues long. The CDR3 sequence: CASSFMGGYEQFF. The CDR3 coding sequence is TGTGCCAGCAGTTTCATGGGGGGCTATGAGCAGTTCTTC.

Ten or more counts support this clonotype. This chain uses TRBV2 with TRBJ2-1, with TRBD2 matching 9 bases. Germline lookup yields CDR1 SNHLY and CDR2 FYNNEI. The CDR3 is 16 amino acids. V shed 2 bases, J shed 4 bases, and the junction held 6 bases outside the gene matches. The CDR3: CASSESAGGFYNEQFF. DNA for the CDR3: TGTGCCAGCAGTGAAAGCGCGGGGGGGTTTTACAATGAGCAGTTCTTC. The full variable domain, in which reference TRBV2 and TRBJ2-1 provide the parts outside the CDR3, is EPEVTQTPSHQVTQMGQEVILRCVPISNHLYFYWYRQILGQKVEFLVSFYNNEISEKSEIFDDQFSVERPDGSNFTLKIRSTKLEDSAMYFCASSESAGGFYNEQFFGPGTRLTVL.

This clonotype occurred a few times. The chain employs TRBV30 and TRBJ2-7; D possibly uses TRBD1 or TRBD2 (5 bases each). Trimming removed 3 bases from V and 3 bases from J, with 15 bases in between. CDR3 size: 14 residues. Germline lookup yields CDR1 GTSNPN and CDR2 SVGIG (reference sequence). The CDR3 DNA reads as TGTGCCTGGAGCCCGGGGCAGGCGGGCTACGAGCAGTACTTC. Amino acid sequence: CAWSPGQAGYEQYF.

This clonotype was observed a single time. A read error is possible here, since a much larger clone lies one base away. The chain recombines TRBV5-1 with TRBJ2-7; D gene ambiguous. Germline V gene data show CDR1 as SGHRS and CDR2 as YFSETQ. The CDR3 loop spans 15 amino acids. CDR3 region: CTSSLAQAAQYEQYF. CDR3 DNA: TGCACCAGCAGCTTGGCCCAAGCCGCCCAATACGAGCAGTACTTC.

This clonotype was counted many times. The V call is TRBV7-2, the J call TRBJ2-1, with TRBD2 identical over 11 bases. V lost 6 bases and J lost 5; bases outside the gene matches: 3. The CDR3 has 14 amino acids. Looked up from germline, CDR1 is SGHTA and CDR2 is FQGNSA. CDR3 DNA: TGTGCCAGCAGGCCTAGCGGGGGGAACAATGAGCAGTTCTTC. It yields the protein CASRPSGGNNEQFF.

This clonotype was observed many times. The chain combines TRBV18 with TRBJ2-1; D gene ambiguous. V gave up 4 bases and J gave up 5 bases, with 6 bases separating them. Germline V lookup: CDR1 KGHSH, CDR2 LQKENI. The CDR3 has 12 residues. In nucleotides, the CDR3 is TGTGCCAGCTCACGAGCGAACAATGAGCAGTTCTTC. This gives the protein CASSRANNEQFF.